A selection of T cell receptor beta chains follows, all from one sample in a study of CD8+ T cells in alopecia areata. The protocol was immunoSEQ multiplex PCR, while the TCRdb copy is restricted to in-frame clones and leaves out a portion. The top ten clones hold under 1.2% of a sample with 150,000 to 200,000 clones, approximately 61% of them seen once. The source was CD4+ T cells sorted from blood, collected at week 24, from a patient treated with tofacitinib. These TCRs come from a human donor with alopecia areata. CDR3s leave out the opening cysteine and the closing phenylalanine or tryptophan. Fields, in order: V gene, clone size, J gene, CDR3 length, CDR3 protein. The size of a clone is reported for some rows only, either as once, few or many, or as a class for expanded clones.

>TRBV29-1|.|TRBJ2-3|12
SVARGREKDTQY
>TRBV29-1|.|TRBJ1-2|11
SVEGGTNYGYT
>TRBV14|.|TRBJ2-1|14
ASSQDKGRRYNEQF
>TRBV30|.|TRBJ2-3|14
AWSVGSGNWEDTQY
>TRBV30|.|TRBJ2-6|17
AWSLTGQGKFSGANVLT
>TRBV29-1|few|TRBJ1-3|12
SVVRVNDGNTIY
>TRBV7-8|.|TRBJ2-4|12
ASSLALGWNIQY
>TRBV7-2|.|TRBJ2-5|11
ASSLGHQETQY
>TRBV12-5|few|TRBJ1-1|11
ASGSTGRTEAF
>TRBV29-1|.|TRBJ2-2|12
SVDFGTDTGELF
>TRBV13|few|TRBJ2-7|13
ASSPASGGIYEQY
>TRBV4-3|few|TRBJ1-4|19
ASSQDRGGGWSGPINEKLF
>TRBV15|.|TRBJ2-3|15
ATSLVRGLAGADTQY
>TRBV7-2|few|TRBJ1-2|11
ASRPGTVGGYT
>TRBV30|.|TRBJ1-5|12
AWSVWGSNQPQH
>TRBV18|.|TRBJ2-7|13
ASSPLRSVRDEQY
>TRBV18|.|TRBJ1-6|13
ASSPATGGNSPLH
>TRBV29-1|once|TRBJ2-5|11
SVLPRLRETQY
>TRBV29-1|once|TRBJ1-4|12
SATMTATNEKLF
>TRBV2|.|TRBJ2-3|16
ASSEALSDWTLTDTQY
>TRBV4-2|once|TRBJ2-3|13
ASSRIVRSTDTQY
>TRBV10-2|.|TRBJ2-5|15
ASRPNSDRAPQETQY
>TRBV4-3|.|TRBJ2-1|14
ASSQETAGGPREQF
>TRBV14|.|TRBJ1-5|15
ASSRTARGNSNQPQH
>TRBV30|.|TRBJ2-3|13
AWSVGRSLADTQY
>TRBV30|few|TRBJ2-7|12
AWGGTSGPYEQY
>TRBV6-4|.|TRBJ2-2|12
ASSVEENTGELF
>TRBV19|.|TRBJ2-1|14
ASRLSSGGAYNEQF
>TRBV7-2|.|TRBJ1-2|12
ASSKTDGNYGYT
>TRBV10-2|.|TRBJ1-5|10
ASSDSNQPQH
>TRBV11-2|.|TRBJ2-1|14
ASSFEAGGPYNEQF
>TRBV2|.|TRBJ1-5|13
ASSEGRGLHQPQH
>TRBV2|.|TRBJ2-5|11
ASKGTEEETQY
>TRBV29-1|.|TRBJ1-5|10
SVEGRGQPQH
>TRBV23-1|few|TRBJ1-4|13
ASSQLPCTGEKLF
>TRBV11-2|few|TRBJ1-5|12
ASSLRGLNQPQH
>TRBV5-1|.|TRBJ1-2|15
ASSGGTGGYASSGYT
>TRBV5-6|once|TRBJ1-5|12
ASSLRANNQPQH
>TRBV2|.|TRBJ1-6|14
ASILTPGQGISPLH
>TRBV29-1|.|TRBJ2-5|11
SVAFGTQETQY
>TRBV30|.|TRBJ2-7|11
AWSGRGIHEQY
>TRBV28|.|TRBJ2-6|11
ASSLSGANVLT